Reported below is one T cell receptor (beta chain). Its antigen is currently unknown. The data are from a study of cytomegalovirus exposure and HLA in healthy donors. Study-wide results and limits: Among TCR sequences, most were rare, though some public TCRs appeared in many donors. A list of 150 to 200 TCR beta chains associated with cytomegalovirus was given. In vitro confirmation showed a few CMV-associated chains to be CMV antigen specific.

The donors were part of the validation cohort, which consisted of some 120 subjects and was separate from the first cohort of under 850 subjects. Profiled with immunoSEQ multiplex PCR; TCRdb holds only in-frame clones, not every one. Of some 41,000 clones listed, over 85% are singletons. V shed 10 bases and J shed 2 bases, with 16 bases lying between them. Per the germline V gene, CDR1 is MDHEN and CDR2 is SYDVKM. This CDR3 comprises 14 residues. This TCR was recovered from a woman aged 18-30 years in good health and CMV-seronegative. This chain joins TRBV28 and TRBJ2-3; D unresolved. Sequenced material: PBMCs. CDR3 sequence (DNA): TGTGCCATCGCTCGGTTAGGAGACACAGATACGCAGTATTTT. Translation: CAIARLGDTDTQYF. The variable domain in full, with the rest retrieved from reference TRBV28 and TRBJ2-3, is DVKVTQSSRYLVKRTGEKVFLECVQDMDHENMFWYRQDPGLGLRLIYFSYDVKMKEKGDIPEGYSVSREKKERFSLILESASTNQTSMYLCAIARLGDTDTQYFGPGTRLTVL.